This record covers a single T cell receptor beta chain. Its specificity is unknown. These data belong to a study of graft-versus-host responses after intestinal transplantation. Study context: Multivisceral, liver-intestinal, or isolated intestinal transplants were given to recipients. Anti-thymocyte globulin served as induction for all recipients, who then took tacrolimus and steroids for two to three years. Findings and caveats of the study: The presence of high graft-versus-host to host-versus-graft clonal ratios in allografts characterized patients with graft-donor T cell macrochimerism.

Processing of graft tissue released intraepithelial and lamina propria lymphocytes. Profiling relied on immunoSEQ multiplex PCR, and the TCRdb table lists in-frame clones only, not all of them. The repertoire holds roughly 5,000 clones, with roughly 80% as singletons. The CDR3 has 16 amino acids. CDR1 SGHAT and CDR2 FQNNGV come from the germline V gene. V was clipped by 5 bases and J by 5 bases, with 18 bases between them. The sequence came from a human patient who received an intestinal transplant, so some T cells may come from the graft donor. This material consisted of ileum tissue, taken 220 to 240 days after intestinal transplant. The chain links TRBV11-2 to TRBJ1-4; the D gene is possibly TRBD1 (6 bases). The CDR3 spells CASSPRGGGGNEKLFF. In nucleotides, the CDR3 is TGTGCCAGCAGCCCCAGGGGAGGAGGGGGAAATGAAAAACTGTTTTTT.